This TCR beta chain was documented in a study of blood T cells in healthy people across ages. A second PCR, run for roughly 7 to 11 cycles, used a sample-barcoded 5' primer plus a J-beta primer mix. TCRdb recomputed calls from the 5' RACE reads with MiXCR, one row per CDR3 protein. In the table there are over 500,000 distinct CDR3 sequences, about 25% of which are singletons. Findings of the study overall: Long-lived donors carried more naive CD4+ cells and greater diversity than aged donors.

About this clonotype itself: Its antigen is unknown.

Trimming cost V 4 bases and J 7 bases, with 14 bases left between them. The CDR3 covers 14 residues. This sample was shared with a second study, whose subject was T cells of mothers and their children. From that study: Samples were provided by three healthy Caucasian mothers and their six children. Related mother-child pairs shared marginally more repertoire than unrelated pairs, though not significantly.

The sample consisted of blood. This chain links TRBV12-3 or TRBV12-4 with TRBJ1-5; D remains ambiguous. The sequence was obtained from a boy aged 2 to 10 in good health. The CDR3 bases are TGTGCCAGCAGTTCAGAGGGCGGAGGGCAGCCCCAGCATTTT. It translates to CASSSEGGGQPQHF.